These T cell receptor beta chains were read from a single sample in a study of identical twins. TCRdb redid the calling of the 5' RACE reads with MiXCR, one entry per CDR3 protein. The sample has hundreds of thousands of distinct CDR3 sequences; roughly an eighth are singletons. Separately, the same data were catalogued under a study of yellow fever vaccine responses in identical twins.

The sample was PBMCs. The receptors were gathered from a young woman in good health. Both conserved end residues are part of each CDR3. A D gene is named only where the DNA matches it firmly. Where a row states a size, it is once, few, many or the class of an expanded clone; other rows omit it.

J | V | size | D | CDR3 | DNA
TRBJ2-7 | TRBV28 | few | - | CASREGISYEQYF | TGTGCCAGCAGAGAGGGAATCTCCTACGAGCAGTACTTC
TRBJ2-3 | TRBV7-2 | few | TRBD2 | CASSYRTSGGPDTQYF | TGTGCCAGCAGTTATAGGACTAGCGGGGGCCCCGATACGCAGTATTTT
TRBJ2-2 | TRBV9 | - | TRBD2 | CASSTAGDIAGELFF | TGTGCCAGCAGTACAGCGGGGGACATAGCCGGGGAGCTGTTTTTT
TRBJ2-7 | TRBV4-2 | - | - | CASSPSLLSYEQYF | TGTGCCAGCAGCCCGTCTCTCCTCTCCTACGAGCAGTACTTC
TRBJ2-1 | TRBV7-8 | many | - | CASSLDLPGGGLGEQFF | TGTGCCAGCAGCTTAGACCTGCCAGGGGGGGGTTTGGGTGAGCAGTTCTTC
TRBJ2-1 | TRBV7-2 | - | TRBD2 | CASSLVSTSGSYNEQFF | TGTGCCAGCAGCTTAGTGTCGACTAGCGGCTCCTACAATGAGCAGTTCTTC
TRBJ1-3 | TRBV12-3/TRBV12-4 | few | - | CASSLEWRSGNTIYF | TGTGCCAGCAGTTTAGAGTGGAGGTCGGGAAACACCATATATTTT
TRBJ2-3 | TRBV20-1 | few | - | CSLPGLAGDLKWADTQYF | TGCAGTTTGCCCGGGTTGGCGGGCGACCTTAAATGGGCAGATACGCAGTATTTT
TRBJ1-2 | TRBV29-1 | - | - | CSVQKIGGTATYNYGYTF | TGCAGCGTTCAGAAAATTGGGGGGACGGCTACTTATAACTATGGCTACACCTTC
TRBJ2-3 | TRBV7-9 | - | TRBD2 | CASSLGTSGLGDTQYF | TGTGCCAGCAGCCTTGGGACTAGCGGTCTTGGAGATACGCAGTATTTT
TRBJ2-2 | TRBV7-3 | - | TRBD2 | CASSPSGGRAETGELFF | TGTGCCAGCAGCCCCTCGGGCGGGAGAGCGGAAACCGGGGAGCTGTTTTTT
TRBJ1-6 | TRBV6-1 | few | - | CASSEAVVLGDSPLHF | TGTGCCAGCAGTGAAGCGGTTGTACTGGGGGATTCACCCCTCCACTTT
TRBJ2-1 | TRBV7-9 | - | - | CASSSVGEPNEQFF | TGTGCCAGCAGCTCGGTGGGGGAGCCGAATGAGCAGTTCTTC
TRBJ2-3 | TRBV11-2 | - | TRBD1 | CAISPYSTGATDTQYF | TGTGCCATCAGTCCCTACAGTACAGGGGCCACAGATACGCAGTATTTT
TRBJ2-3 | TRBV10-3 | many | - | CAISESHSDTQYF | TGTGCCATCAGTGAGTCTCACTCAGATACGCAGTATTTT
TRBJ2-5 | TRBV5-1 | - | - | CASSLGLTTRETQYF | TGCGCCAGCAGCTTGGGTTTGACGACGAGGGAGACCCAGTACTTC
TRBJ1-3 | TRBV7-9 | few | - | CASSFAGPGAGNTIYF | TGTGCCAGCAGCTTCGCCGGACCAGGGGCCGGAAACACCATATATTTT
TRBJ2-1 | TRBV2 | - | TRBD2 | CASSRTSGGRYEQFF | TGTGCCAGCAGTCGGACTAGCGGGGGGAGGTATGAGCAGTTCTTC
TRBJ2-1 | TRBV6-5 | - | - | CASSFRDFDYNEQFF | TGTGCCAGCAGTTTCCGGGACTTCGACTACAATGAGCAGTTCTTC
TRBJ2-1 | TRBV3-1 | few | - | CASSPFPRVLYNEQFF | TGTGCCAGCAGCCCCTTCCCCAGGGTCCTATACAATGAGCAGTTCTTC
TRBJ2-1 | TRBV10-3 | - | TRBD2 | CAIRLAGGNEQFF | TGTGCCATCAGACTAGCGGGAGGGAATGAGCAGTTCTTC
TRBJ2-7 | TRBV6-1 | - | TRBD2 | CAITSSGLPYEQYF | TGTGCCATAACATCTAGCGGGCTTCCCTACGAGCAGTACTTC
TRBJ1-1 | TRBV7-6 | - | - | CASSPYPRGTEAFF | TGTGCCAGCAGCCCCTACCCTAGAGGCACTGAAGCTTTCTTT
TRBJ2-7 | TRBV18 | - | TRBD2 | CASSPGREEYEQYF | TGTGCCAGCTCCCCCGGACGGGAGGAATACGAGCAGTACTTC
TRBJ2-3 | TRBV27 | - | TRBD1 | CASRTGTGMPDTQYF | TGTGCCAGCAGAACCGGGACAGGGATGCCAGATACGCAGTATTTT
TRBJ2-1 | TRBV7-3 | - | TRBD2 | CASSQGLAINEQFF | TGTGCCAGCAGCCAGGGACTAGCGATCAATGAGCAGTTCTTC
TRBJ1-5 | TRBV10-2 | - | - | CASSQGYGQPQHF | TGCGCCAGCAGTCAGGGGTATGGGCAGCCCCAGCATTTT
TRBJ2-6 | TRBV15 | - | - | CATSRDGSRMGANVLTF | TGTGCCACCAGCAGAGATGGTTCCCGGATGGGGGCCAACGTCCTGACTTTC
TRBJ2-2 | TRBV15 | - | - | CATSPQSGELFF | TGTGCCACCAGCCCCCAATCAGGGGAGCTGTTTTTT
TRBJ2-7 | TRBV6-5 | few | - | CASSYVGASLAEQYF | TGTGCCAGCAGTTATGTCGGGGCGAGCCTAGCCGAGCAGTACTTC
TRBJ2-1 | TRBV5-6 | few | - | CASSGGRVQFF | TGTGCCAGCAGCGGAGGGCGAGTGCAGTTCTTC
TRBJ2-1 | TRBV12-3/TRBV12-4 | many | - | CASSPAGLYNEQFF | TGTGCCAGCAGTCCCGCGGGGCTCTACAATGAGCAGTTCTTC
TRBJ2-4 | TRBV15 | - | - | CATSRGYGEGEDIQYF | TGTGCCACCAGCAGAGGTTATGGGGAGGGGGAGGACATTCAGTACTTC
TRBJ2-2 | TRBV29-1 | - | - | CSVPAQGPNTGELFF | TGCAGCGTTCCGGCACAGGGTCCGAACACCGGGGAGCTGTTTTTT
TRBJ1-2 | TRBV4-1 | - | TRBD1 | CASSQTGTINYGYTF | TGCGCCAGCAGCCAGACAGGGACAATTAACTATGGCTACACCTTC
TRBJ2-1 | TRBV10-2 | many | - | CASSLAWAGNEQFF | TGCGCCAGCAGTTTAGCTTGGGCCGGCAATGAGCAGTTCTTC
TRBJ2-1 | TRBV12-3/TRBV12-4 | many | TRBD1 | CASRGPGQGGPNEQFF | TGTGCCAGCAGGGGTCCGGGACAGGGGGGGCCCAATGAGCAGTTCTTC
TRBJ1-2 | TRBV20-1 | - | TRBD1 | CSVNPLWDRGVYTF | TGCAGTGTTAACCCCCTTTGGGACAGGGGGGTCTACACCTTC
TRBJ2-2 | TRBV7-6 | few | TRBD1 | CASSLARPGQGARELFF | TGTGCCAGCAGCTTAGCCAGACCGGGACAGGGGGCCCGGGAGCTGTTTTTT
TRBJ2-5 | TRBV2 | - | TRBD1 | CASSEWDSQETQYF | TGTGCCAGCAGTGAGTGGGACAGCCAAGAGACCCAGTACTTC